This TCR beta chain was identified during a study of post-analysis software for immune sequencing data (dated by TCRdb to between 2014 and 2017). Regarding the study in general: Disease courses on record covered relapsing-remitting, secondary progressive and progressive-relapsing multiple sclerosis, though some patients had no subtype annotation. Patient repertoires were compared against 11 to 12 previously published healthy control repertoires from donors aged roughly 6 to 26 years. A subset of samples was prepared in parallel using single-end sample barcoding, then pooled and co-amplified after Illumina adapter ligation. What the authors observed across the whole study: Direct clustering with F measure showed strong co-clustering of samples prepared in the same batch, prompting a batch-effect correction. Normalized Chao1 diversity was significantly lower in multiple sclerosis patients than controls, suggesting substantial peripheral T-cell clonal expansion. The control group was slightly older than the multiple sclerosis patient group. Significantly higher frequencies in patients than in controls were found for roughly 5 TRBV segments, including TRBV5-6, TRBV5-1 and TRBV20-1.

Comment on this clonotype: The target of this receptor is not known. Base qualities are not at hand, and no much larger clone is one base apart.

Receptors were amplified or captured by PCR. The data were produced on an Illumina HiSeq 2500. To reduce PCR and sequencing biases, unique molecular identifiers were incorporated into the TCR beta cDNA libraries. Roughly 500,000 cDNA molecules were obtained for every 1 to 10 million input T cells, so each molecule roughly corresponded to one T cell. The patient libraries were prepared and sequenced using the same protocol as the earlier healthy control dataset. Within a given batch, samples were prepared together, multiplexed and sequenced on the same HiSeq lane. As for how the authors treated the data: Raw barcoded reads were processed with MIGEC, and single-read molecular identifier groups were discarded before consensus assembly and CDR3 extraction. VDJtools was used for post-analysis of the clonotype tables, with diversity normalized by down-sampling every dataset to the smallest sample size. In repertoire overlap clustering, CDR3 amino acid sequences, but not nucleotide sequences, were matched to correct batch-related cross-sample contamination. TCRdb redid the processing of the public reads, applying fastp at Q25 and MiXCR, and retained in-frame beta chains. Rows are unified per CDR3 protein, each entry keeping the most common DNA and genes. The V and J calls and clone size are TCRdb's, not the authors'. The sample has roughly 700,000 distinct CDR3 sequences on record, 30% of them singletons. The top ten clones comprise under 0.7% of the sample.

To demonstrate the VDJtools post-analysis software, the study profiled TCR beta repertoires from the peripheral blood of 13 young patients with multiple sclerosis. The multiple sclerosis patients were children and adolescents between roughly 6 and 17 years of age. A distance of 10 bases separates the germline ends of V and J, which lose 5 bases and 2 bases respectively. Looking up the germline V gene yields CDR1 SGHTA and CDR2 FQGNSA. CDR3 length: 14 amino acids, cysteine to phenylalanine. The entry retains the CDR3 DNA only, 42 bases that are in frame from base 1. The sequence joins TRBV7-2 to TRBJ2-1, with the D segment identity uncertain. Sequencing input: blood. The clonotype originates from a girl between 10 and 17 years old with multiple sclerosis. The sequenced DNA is TGTGCCAGCAGCCCAACCCTGGCCTACAATGAGCAGTTCTTC. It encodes CASSPTLAYNEQFF.